This T cell receptor (beta chain) was obtained from a study of T-cell memory formation after mild COVID-19. For the study at large: Largely, TCR clusters stayed within a single donor.

Only a few counts were recorded for this clonotype. The antigen remains undetermined. Points from the study as a whole: A second wave expanding day 15 to 37 was CD4+-biased; contracting clones were balanced.

TCRdb reanalysed the 5' RACE reads using MiXCR and keeps one entry per CDR3 protein. The data hold around 340,000 distinct CDR3 sequences, with approximately 13% observed a single time. Sequencing was done on a sample of PBMCs or a T cell subset sorted from them (not recorded which). This TCR was recovered from a man between 18 and 35 years old who had mild COVID-19 (a few samples of this study predate the infection). Cell type and time point are not known.

CDR3 nucleotide sequence: TGTGCCAGCAGCTTAGACCCCCGGGCAGGGAGTGGAAACACCATATATTTT. It yields the protein CASSLDPRAGSGNTIYF. The J gene is TRBJ1-3, the V gene TRBV7-2; possibly TRBD1 for D (5 bases). There are 17 residues in the CDR3. Germline loops: CDR1 SGHTA, CDR2 FQGNSA. Trimming took 1 base from V and 3 from J, leaving 16 bases between them.